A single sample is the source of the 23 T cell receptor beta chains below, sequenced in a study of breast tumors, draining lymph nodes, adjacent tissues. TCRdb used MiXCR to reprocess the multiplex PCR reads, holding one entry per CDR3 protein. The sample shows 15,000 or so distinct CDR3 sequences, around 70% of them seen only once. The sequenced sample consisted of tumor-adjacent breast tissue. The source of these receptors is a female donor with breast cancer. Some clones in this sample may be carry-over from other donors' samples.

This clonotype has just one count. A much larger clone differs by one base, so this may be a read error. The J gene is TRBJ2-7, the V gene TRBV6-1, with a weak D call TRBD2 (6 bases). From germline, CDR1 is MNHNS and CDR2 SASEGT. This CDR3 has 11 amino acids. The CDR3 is CASIGGYEQCF. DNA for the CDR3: TGTGCCAGCATCGGGGGTTACGAGCAGTGCTTC.

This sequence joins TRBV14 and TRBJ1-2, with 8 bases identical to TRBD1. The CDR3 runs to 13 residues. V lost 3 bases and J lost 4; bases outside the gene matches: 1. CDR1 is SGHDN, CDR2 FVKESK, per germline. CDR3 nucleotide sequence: TGTGCCAGCAGCCACGGACAGGGCTATGGCTACACCTTC. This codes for CASSHGQGYGYTF.

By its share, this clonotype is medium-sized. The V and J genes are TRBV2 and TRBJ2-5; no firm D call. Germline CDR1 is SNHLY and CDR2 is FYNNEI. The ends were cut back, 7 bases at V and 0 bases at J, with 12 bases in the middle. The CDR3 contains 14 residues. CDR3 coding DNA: TGTGCCAGCACCGAACGTGGACACCAAGAGACCCAGTACTTC. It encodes CASTERGHQETQYF.

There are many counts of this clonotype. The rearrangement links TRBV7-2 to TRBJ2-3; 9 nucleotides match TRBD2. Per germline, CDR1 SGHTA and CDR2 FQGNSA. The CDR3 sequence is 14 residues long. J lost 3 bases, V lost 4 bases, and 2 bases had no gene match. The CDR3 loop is CASSSTSGTDTQYF. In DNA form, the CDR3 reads TGTGCCAGCAGCTCGACTAGCGGAACAGATACGCAGTATTTT.

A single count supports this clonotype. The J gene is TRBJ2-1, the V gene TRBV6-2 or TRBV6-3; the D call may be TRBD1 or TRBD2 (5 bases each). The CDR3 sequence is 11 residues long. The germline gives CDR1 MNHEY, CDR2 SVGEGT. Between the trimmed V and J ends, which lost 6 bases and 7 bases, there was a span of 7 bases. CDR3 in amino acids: CASRGRNEQFF. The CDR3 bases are TGTGCCAGCAGGGGACGGAATGAGCAGTTCTTC.

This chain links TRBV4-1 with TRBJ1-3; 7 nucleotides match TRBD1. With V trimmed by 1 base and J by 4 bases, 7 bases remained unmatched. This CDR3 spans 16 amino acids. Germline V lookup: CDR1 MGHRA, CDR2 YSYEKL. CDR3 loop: CASSQGTDRAGNTIYF. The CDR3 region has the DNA TGCGCCAGCAGCCAAGGGACCGACAGGGCGGGAAACACCATATATTTT.

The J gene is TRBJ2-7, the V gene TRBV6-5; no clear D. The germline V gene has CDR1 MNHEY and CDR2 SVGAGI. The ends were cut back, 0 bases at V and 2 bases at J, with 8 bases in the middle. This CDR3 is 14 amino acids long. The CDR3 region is CASSYSDDAYEQYF. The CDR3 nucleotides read TGTGCCAGCAGTTACTCGGACGACGCCTACGAGCAGTACTTC.

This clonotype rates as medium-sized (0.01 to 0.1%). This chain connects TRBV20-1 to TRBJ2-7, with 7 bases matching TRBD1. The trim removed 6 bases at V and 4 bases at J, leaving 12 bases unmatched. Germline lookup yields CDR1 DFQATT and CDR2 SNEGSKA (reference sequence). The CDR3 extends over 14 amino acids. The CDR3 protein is CSAQGQTADYEQYF. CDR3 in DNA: TGCAGTGCCCAGGGACAGACTGCGGATTACGAGCAGTACTTC.

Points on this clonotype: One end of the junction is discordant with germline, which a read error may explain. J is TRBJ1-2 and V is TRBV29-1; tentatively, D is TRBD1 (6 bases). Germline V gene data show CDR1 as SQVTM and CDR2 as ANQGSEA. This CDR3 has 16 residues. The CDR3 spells CSVEGTTGGAGYGYTF. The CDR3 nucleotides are TGCAGCGTAGAAGGGACGACGGGGGGGGCAGGCTATGGCTACACCTTC. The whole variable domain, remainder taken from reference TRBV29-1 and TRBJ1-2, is SAVISQKPSRDICQRGTSLTIQCQVDSQVTMMFWYRQQPGQSLTLIATANQGSEATYESGFVIDKFPISRPNLTFSTLTVSNMSPEDSSIYLCSVEGTTGGAGYGYTFGSGTRLTVV.

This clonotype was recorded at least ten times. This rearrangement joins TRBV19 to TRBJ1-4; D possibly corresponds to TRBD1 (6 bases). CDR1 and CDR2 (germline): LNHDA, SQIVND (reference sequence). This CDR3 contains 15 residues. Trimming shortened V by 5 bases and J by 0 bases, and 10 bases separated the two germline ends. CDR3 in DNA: TGTGCCAGTAGTTGGCAGGGGACAACTAATGAAAAACTGTTTTTT. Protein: CASSWQGTTNEKLFF. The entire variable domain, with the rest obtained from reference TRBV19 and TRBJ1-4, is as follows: DGGITQSPKYLFRKEGQNVTLSCEQNLNHDAMYWYRQDPGQGLRLIYYSQIVNDFQKGDIAEGYSVSREKKESFPLTVTSAQKNPTAFYLCASSWQGTTNEKLFFGSGTQLSVL.

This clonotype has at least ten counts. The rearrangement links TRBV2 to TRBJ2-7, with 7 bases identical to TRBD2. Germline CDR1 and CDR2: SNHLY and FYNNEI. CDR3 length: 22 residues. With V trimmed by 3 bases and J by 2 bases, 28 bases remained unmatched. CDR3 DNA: TGTGCCAGCAGTGATTCTCGGAACCCAGGACCGGGAGGACGGGAGTGGACCTACGAGCAGTACTTC. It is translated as CASSDSRNPGPGGREWTYEQYF.

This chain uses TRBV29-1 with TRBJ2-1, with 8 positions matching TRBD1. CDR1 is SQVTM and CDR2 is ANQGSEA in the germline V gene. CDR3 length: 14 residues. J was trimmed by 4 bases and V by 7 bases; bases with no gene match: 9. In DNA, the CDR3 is TGCAGCGGCCCGTTCAGGGGGCGGTACAATGAGCAGTTCTTC. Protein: CSGPFRGRYNEQFF.

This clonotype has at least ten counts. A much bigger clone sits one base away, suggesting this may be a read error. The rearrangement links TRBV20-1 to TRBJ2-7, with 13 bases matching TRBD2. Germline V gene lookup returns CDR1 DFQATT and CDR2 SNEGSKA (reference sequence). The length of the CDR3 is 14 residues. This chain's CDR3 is CSARGLAGVYEQHF. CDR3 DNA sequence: TGCAGTGCCAGAGGACTAGCGGGAGTCTACGAGCAGCACTTC.

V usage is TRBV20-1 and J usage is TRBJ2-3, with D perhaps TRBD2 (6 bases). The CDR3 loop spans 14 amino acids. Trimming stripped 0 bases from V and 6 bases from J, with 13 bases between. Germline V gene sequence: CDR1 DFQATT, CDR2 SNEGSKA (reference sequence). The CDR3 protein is CSAREGTSKDTQYF. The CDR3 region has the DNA TGCAGTGCTAGAGAAGGGACTTCCAAGGATACGCAGTATTTT.

CDR3 bases: TGTGCCAGCAGGCGGACTAGCGGGAGTGAGGCCGGGGAGCTGTTTTTT. Residues: CASRRTSGSEAGELFF. The rearrangement uses TRBV13 and TRBJ2-2; 13 nucleotides line up with TRBD2. Germline trimming cut 6 bases from V and 6 bases from J; bases unmatched to any gene: 7. This CDR3 is built from 16 residues. Germline V gene sequence: CDR1 PRHDT, CDR2 FYEKMQ (reference sequence).

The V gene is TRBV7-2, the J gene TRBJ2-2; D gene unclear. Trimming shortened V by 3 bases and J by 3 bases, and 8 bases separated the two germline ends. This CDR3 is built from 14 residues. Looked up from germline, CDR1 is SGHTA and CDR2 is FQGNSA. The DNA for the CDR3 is TGTGCCAGCAGCTTTCGCAGATACACCGGGGAGCTGTTTTTT. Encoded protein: CASSFRRYTGELFF.

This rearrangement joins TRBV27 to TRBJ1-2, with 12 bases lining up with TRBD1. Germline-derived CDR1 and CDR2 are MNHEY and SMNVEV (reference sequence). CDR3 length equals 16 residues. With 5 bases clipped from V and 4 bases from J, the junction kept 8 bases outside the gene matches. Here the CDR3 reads CASSPFGTGGFYGYTF. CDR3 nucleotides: TGTGCCAGCAGTCCATTTGGGACAGGGGGCTTCTATGGCTACACCTTC.

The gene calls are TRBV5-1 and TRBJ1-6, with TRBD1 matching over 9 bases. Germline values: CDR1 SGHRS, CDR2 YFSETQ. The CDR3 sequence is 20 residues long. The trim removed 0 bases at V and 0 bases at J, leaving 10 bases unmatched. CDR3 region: CASSLAPSGTGSSYNSPLHF. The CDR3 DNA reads TGCGCCAGCAGCTTGGCCCCTTCCGGGACAGGGAGCTCCTATAATTCACCCCTCCACTTT.

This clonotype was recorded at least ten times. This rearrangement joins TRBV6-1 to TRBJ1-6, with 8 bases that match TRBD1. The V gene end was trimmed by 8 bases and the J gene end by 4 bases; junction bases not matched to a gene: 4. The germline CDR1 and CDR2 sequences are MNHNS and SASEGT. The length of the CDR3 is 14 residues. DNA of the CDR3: TGTGCCAGCCTTACAGGGGGATATAATTCACCCCTCCACTTT. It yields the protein CASLTGGYNSPLHF.

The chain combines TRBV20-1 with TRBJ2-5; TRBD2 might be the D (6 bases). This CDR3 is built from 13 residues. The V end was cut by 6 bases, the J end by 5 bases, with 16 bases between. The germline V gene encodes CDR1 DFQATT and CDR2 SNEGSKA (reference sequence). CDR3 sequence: CSASIPGVETQYF. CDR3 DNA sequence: TGCAGTGCCAGCATTCCGGGAGTGGAGACCCAGTACTTC.

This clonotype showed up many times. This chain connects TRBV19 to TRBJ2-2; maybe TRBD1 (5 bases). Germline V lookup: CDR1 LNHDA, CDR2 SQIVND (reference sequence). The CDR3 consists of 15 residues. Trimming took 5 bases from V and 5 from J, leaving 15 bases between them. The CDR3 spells CASSAQGFGTGELFF. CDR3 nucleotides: TGTGCCAGTAGTGCCCAGGGTTTCGGGACCGGGGAGCTGTTTTTT.

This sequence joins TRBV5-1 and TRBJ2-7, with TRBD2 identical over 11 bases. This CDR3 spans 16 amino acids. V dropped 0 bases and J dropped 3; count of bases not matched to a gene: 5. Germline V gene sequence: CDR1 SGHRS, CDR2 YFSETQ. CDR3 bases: TGCGCCAGCAGCTTGGACCTAGCGGGAGGTGGCTACGAGCAGTACTTC. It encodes CASSLDLAGGGYEQYF.

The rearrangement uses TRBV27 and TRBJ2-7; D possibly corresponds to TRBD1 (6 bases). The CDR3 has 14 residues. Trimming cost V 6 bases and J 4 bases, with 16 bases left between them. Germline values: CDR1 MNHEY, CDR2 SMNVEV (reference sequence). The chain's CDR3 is CASSTTRQVYEQYF. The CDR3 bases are TGTGCCAGCAGCACTACCCGACAGGTTTACGAGCAGTACTTC.